The 14 T cell receptor beta chains reported below all come from one sample, sequenced in a study of T cell repertoires in cytomegalovirus infection. TCRdb recomputed calls from the reads with MiXCR, one row per CDR3 protein. Of around 340,000 distinct CDR3 sequences detected, almost 30% appear once; the ten largest clones hold roughly 20%. Their antigens are not known. The sample was cultured PBMCs, taken from culture after CMV antigen stimulation. Receptors were obtained from a human donor in good health (CMV status not recorded). Some clones in this sample may be carry-over from other donors' samples.

The chain is built from TRBV5-7 and TRBJ1-1; D possibly corresponds to TRBD1 (5 bases). TRBV5-7 is filed as an ORF, its function uncertain. The CDR3 consists of 14 residues. V lost 6 bases, J lost 4 bases, and 16 bases lay in between. The CDR3 DNA reads TGTGCCAGCATCCCGACGCAGGGTTGCACTGAAGCTTTCTTT. This encodes CASIPTQGCTEAFF.

The chain carries TRBV7-9 and TRBJ2-5; the match to TRBD1 covers 12 bases. V was clipped by 5 bases and J by 6 bases; unmatched bases: 10. The CDR3 contains 16 residues. Looked up from germline, CDR1 is SEHNR and CDR2 is FQNEAQ (reference sequence). The CDR3 DNA is TGTGCCAGCAGCGACGCCGGGACAGGGGGCTTAAAGACCCAGTACTTC. It encodes CASSDAGTGGLKTQYF.

The gene calls are TRBV20-1 and TRBJ2-5, with D perhaps TRBD2 (5 bases). The CDR3 runs to 18 residues. V was trimmed by 6 bases and J by 1 base, leaving 27 bases between them. The germline V gene encodes CDR1 DFQATT and CDR2 SNEGSKA (reference sequence). CDR3 region: CSATRLAGKGSGQETQYF. In DNA form, the CDR3 reads TGCAGTGCCACCCGGTTGGCCGGGAAAGGTTCGGGCCAAGAGACCCAGTACTTC.

This rearrangement joins TRBV19 to TRBJ1-1; D remains unclear. Germline V CDR1 and CDR2: LNHDA, SQIVND (reference sequence). The CDR3 loop spans 12 amino acids. Trimming removed 7 bases at V and 8 bases at J, with 14 bases between. The CDR3 bases are TGTGCCAGTATCGAAGAGGAGGGAGAAGCTTTCTTT. This sequence encodes CASIEEEGEAFF.

Comment on this clonotype: The junction differs from germline at one of its ends, possibly a read error. This chain connects TRBV15 to TRBJ2-3; 16 nucleotides match TRBD2. CDR1 and CDR2 (germline): LNHNV, YYDKDF (reference sequence). This CDR3 region has 18 residues. The CDR3 nucleotides read TGTGCCACCAGCTCGGGACTAGCGGGAGGGCCGGTTGTGGATACGCGGTATTTT. It is translated as CATSSGLAGGPVVDTRYF.

This clonotype appeared a few times. The V gene is TRBV28, the J gene TRBJ2-7; 8 bases map to TRBD2. Germline CDR1 MDHEN, CDR2 SYDVKM. This CDR3 has 15 residues. With 2 bases clipped from V and 2 bases from J, the junction kept 5 bases outside the gene matches. The CDR3 sequence is CASSLPSGGAYEQYF. DNA for the CDR3: TGTGCCAGCAGTTTACCCAGCGGGGGTGCCTACGAGCAGTACTTC.

The chain links TRBV7-6 to TRBJ2-5; D is unclear. Trimming pared 5 bases from V and 0 bases from J, leaving 10 bases between. The CDR3 loop spans 14 amino acids. Germline V gene lookup returns CDR1 SGHVS and CDR2 FNYEAQ. In DNA form, the CDR3 reads TGTGCCAGCAGCAACCGCGCAAACCAAGAGACCCAGTACTTC. This codes for CASSNRANQETQYF.

The V and J genes are TRBV5-4 and TRBJ2-5; D tentatively fits TRBD1 or TRBD2 (5 bases each). Germline V gives CDR1 SGHNT, CDR2 YYREEE (reference sequence). The CDR3 contains 16 residues. Trimming took 4 bases from V and 1 from J, leaving 17 bases between them. Written as DNA, the CDR3 is TGTGCCAGCAGCCTGACTTCGGGACCAATCCAAGAGACCCAGTACTTC. This codes for CASSLTSGPIQETQYF.

This clonotype was observed a few times. This chain connects TRBV10-1 to TRBJ1-5; 8 nucleotides agree with TRBD1. CDR1 WNHNN and CDR2 SYGVQD come from the germline V gene (reference sequence). V was clipped by 9 bases and J by 3 bases; unmatched bases: 4. The CDR3 totals 13 residues. The CDR3 sequence: CASPGQANQPQHF. For the CDR3, the DNA is TGCGCCAGTCCGGGACAGGCCAATCAGCCCCAGCATTTT.

The genes are TRBV27 and TRBJ1-6; 7 positions match TRBD1. Losses at the gene ends were 5 bases for V and 10 bases for J; bases not matched to a gene: 14. Germline CDR1 and CDR2: MNHEY and SMNVEV (reference sequence). CDR3 length: 16 residues. The CDR3 DNA is TGTGCCAGCAGTCCCCGGACAGGCGGGACCCTCTCACCCCTCCACTTT. This translates into CASSPRTGGTLSPLHF.

The chain carries TRBV10-3 and TRBJ1-5; D unclear. The CDR3 totals 15 residues. Trimming removed 4 bases at V and 0 bases at J, with 10 bases between. Per germline, CDR1 ENHRY and CDR2 SYGVKD. DNA for the CDR3: TGTGCCATCAGTGTGGCAGCTAATAGCAATCAGCCCCAGCATTTT. Its protein product is CAISVAANSNQPQHF.

J is TRBJ2-5 and V is TRBV19; 7 nucleotides match TRBD2. The CDR3 totals 15 residues. Trimming removed 1 base from V and 5 bases from J; junction bases left unmatched: 7. CDR1 is LNHDA and CDR2 is SQIVND in the germline V gene (reference sequence). CDR3 nucleotides: TGTGCCAGTAGTATAGGGGACTATAAGGACGAGACCCAGTACTTC. Its protein is CASSIGDYKDETQYF.

The chain joins TRBV3-1 to TRBJ2-5; possibly TRBD2 for D (6 bases). The germline V gene has CDR1 LGHDT and CDR2 YNNKEL (reference sequence). Trimming left V 1 base short and J 1 base short, with 10 bases between. The CDR3 spans 15 residues. The CDR3 reads CASSQGGTRQETQYF. The CDR3 DNA reads as TGTGCCAGCAGCCAAGGGGGGACTCGCCAAGAGACCCAGTACTTC.

This chain joins TRBV9 and TRBJ2-7, with 8 bases that match TRBD2. Germline CDR1 SGDLS, CDR2 YYNGEE. The CDR3 is 14 residues long. The V gene end was trimmed by 2 bases and the J gene end by 7 bases; junction bases not matched to a gene: 8. In DNA, the CDR3 is TGTGCCAGCAGCGTCGGACTAGCCTCGAGGGAGCAGTACTTC. Translation: CASSVGLASREQYF.